This TCR beta chain appears in the sequencing data of a study of T cell responses to AZD1222 COVID-19 vaccine. Study-wide results and caveats: Among the donors, most were white British and more were female, and clonal diversity was possibly underestimated. Repertoire sampling happened only post peak T cell response.

Here immunoSEQ multiplex PCR was the method, and the copy in TCRdb shows in-frame clones only, minus some. The sample lists some 200,000 clones, 91% occurring once. The V gene's germline CDR1 is SGHNT and CDR2 YYREEE (reference sequence). The CDR3 is 15 amino acids. V was pared by 7 bases and J by 3 bases, with 13 bases of the junction left unmatched. Regarding this clone: Its matching antigen is unknown.

This specimen consisted of peripheral blood, obtained 28 days after the second AZD1222 dose. The receptor was derived from an adult who received the AZD1222 COVID-19 vaccine. The J gene is TRBJ2-7, the V gene TRBV5-4; 7 bases map to TRBD2. CDR3 in DNA: TGTGCCAGCGGGCCCCCAGGAGCGGGGAACTACGAGCAGTACTTC. It specifies CASGPPGAGNYEQYF.